Included here is one T cell receptor (beta chain) sequence, with context. No cognate antigen has been identified for it. Base qualities are not provided; no much larger clone lies one nucleotide away. These data are taken from a study of cytomegalovirus exposure and HLA in healthy donors (dated by TCRdb to between 2016 and 2019). About the investigation overall: An earlier analysis of roughly 500 of the donors reported approximately 300 Gb of sequence data and 95 million to 120 million unique TCR beta sequences obtained from roughly 180 million T cells. An early release covering about 600 HLA-typed donors comprised 300 to 350 gigabases of sequencing data and roughly 86 million unique TCR sequences. The genetic ancestry cluster associated with self-reported Caucasian donors included around four fifths of the 300 to 400 genotyped donors. The study aimed to test whether signatures of past pathogen exposure could be identified by cataloging public T cell receptors. Using immunosequencing, the study profiled T cell repertoires from some 670 subjects and related those repertoires to cytomegalovirus serostatus. Along with the 666-subject first cohort, a separate validation cohort of roughly 110 different subjects was used. High-throughput TCR immunosequencing, statistical association of individual TCRs with disease status, and machine learning were combined to predict cytomegalovirus infection status. A later analysis re-analyzed previously published TCR beta repertoires from 500 to 700 donors and added high-resolution HLA genotyping to study TCR occurrence patterns. Rather than using new phenotypic data, the later analysis identified candidate immune exposures from TCR beta sequences and from how often those sequences occurred across donors. In an earlier analysis of 587 of the donors, high-throughput TCR beta sequencing was used to judge whether each TCR beta V gene segment behaved as functional or pseudogenic. Alongside the repertoire data, information on donor age, sex, ethnicity and CMV serostatus was compiled. A later genetic analysis used genome-wide SNP genotypes for about 65% of the roughly 670 donors, treating that subset as a discovery cohort. All discovery cohort repertoires had been generated on a single sequencing platform. HLA typing included class I and class II loci at four-digit resolution. The number of typed donors differed by locus: about 620-630 for A, B, C, DRB1 and DQB1; 522 for DQA1; about 600 for DPA1; and 450 to 480 for DPB1. Four to six DR-DQ haplotypes were handled as single units for association and clustering, since linkage in the cohort was strong. Among some 400 genotyped donors of the cohort, an average of roughly 230,000 unique TCR beta nucleotide sequences was sequenced per donor, of which about 18% were non-productive.

V and J are trimmed by 4 bases and 2 bases, and the gene matches miss 3 bases of the junction. Including the terminal cysteine and phenylalanine, the CDR3 comprises 14 residues. Only CDR3 DNA remains: 42 bases, in frame from the first base. CDR1 is given as MNHEY and CDR2 as SVGAGI, both from the germline V gene. Library generation was performed with the immunoSEQ multiplex PCR assay. A mixture of 60 forward primers for TCR Vbeta segments and 13 reverse primers for TCR Jbeta segments was used in the multiplex PCR. A multiplex PCR assay on genomic DNA amplified the CDR3 region of rearranged TCR beta genes. The Illumina HiSeq System was used to sequence the amplified TCR beta libraries as 87-base-pair reads. The paper's data handling went like this. Across the 670 or so repertoires, a later analysis counted around 80 million unique TCR beta chains, roughly 11 million of which were shared by at least two donors. A nearest-neighbor algorithm error-corrected the raw reads and collapsed the reads into unique sequences, merging closely related sequences to remove PCR and sequencing errors. CDR3 sequences were aligned to IMGT reference sequences to assign V, D and J gene segments. Each retained sequence needed at least a six-nucleotide match to both a V gene segment and a J gene segment. A rearrangement counted as productive if the CDR3 had no stop codons and remained in frame with V and J, and every other rearrangement counted as non-productive. CDR3 was defined according to IMGT convention as the region running from the second conserved V-encoded cysteine to the conserved J-encoded phenylalanine. Sequences without an unambiguous match to a single V gene segment were excluded from the earlier analysis of several hundred of the donors. An earlier analysis of several hundred of the donors called V segments functional above 56.7% productive rearrangements and segregating when the between-donor standard deviation exceeded 5%. To diagnose cytomegalovirus status from the catalog of TCR beta chain sequences, a statistical classification framework was built. In a later analysis, TCR nucleotide sequences were compared against IMGT/GENE-DB human TR gene sequences so that V and J genes could be assigned. In a later analysis, CDR3 sequences and most-parsimonious VDJ recombination scenarios were assigned using the TCRdist pipeline. In a later analysis, every TCR beta chain was defined by the combination of its CDR3 amino acid sequence and its V-gene family, and reads without a unique V-gene family were dropped. To address suspected cross-contamination and a sequencing artifact, a later analysis removed roughly 640 highly shared, low-generation-probability nucleotide sequences. In a later analysis, a clonal expansion index was calculated for each public chain from normalized within-repertoire ranks of inferred template counts. Generation probabilities in a later analysis came from a VDJ recombination model fitted to out-of-frame rearrangements, and those results were checked against IGoR. A later analysis scored TCR-TCR, TCR-HLA and TCR-CMV co-occurrence with hypergeometric tests, applying a repertoire-size bias correction to TCR pairs. A later analysis estimated false discovery rates by permuting HLA or CMV assignments 20 times. In a later analysis, co-occurring TCRs were grouped using DBSCAN, with TCRdist sequence similarity added in when clustering inside HLA-allele-positive subsets. For co-occurrence clustering, repertoires with fewer than 30,000 or more than 120,000 public chains were excluded, along with about five repertoires with anomalous nucleotide sharing. TCRdb obtained this table from immuneACCESS and retained in-frame rearrangements with V and J assigned. These tables miss some clones; where compared with another copy, unresolved V genes account for less than half of the shortfall, and the remainder is unexplained. The V and J calls and clone size come from that table; D and trimming were worked out from the DNA. A total of about 130,000 clones appear in this sample, about four fifths of them only once. 0.6% to 0.7% of the sample rests with the top ten.

In total, roughly 670 healthy bone marrow donors made up the cohort. Cohort members were all nominally healthy when sampled, although unrecorded immune exposures were likely present. The donor was CMV seronegative and was included in the group of 352 seronegative cohort members. Every donor gave a peripheral blood sample, and the peripheral blood mononuclear cells from that sample were used for TCR beta sequencing. The Qiagen DNeasy Blood Extraction Kit was used to extract genomic DNA from the blood cell samples. The investigation overall reported the following: A later analysis associated approximately 17,000 TCR beta sequences with specific HLA alleles at a false discovery rate of 0.05. According to a later analysis, parvovirus B19, influenza, CMV and Epstein-Barr virus appeared linked to several top co-occurrence clusters. Because HLA typing was unavailable for some donors at each locus, only the typed subset was used in association tests. The study listed over 150 TCR beta chains as associated with cytomegalovirus. Compared with the roughly 710-donor mean, donors in an Asian-associated ancestry cluster had fewer N-insertions in productive TCRs, according to a later genetic analysis. The only immune exposure information available for the cohort was CMV serostatus. Most TCR sequences were seen in very few donors, while some public TCRs were found in many individuals. When HLA alleles, especially DR and DQ, strongly co-occurred, TCR associations were difficult to assign to individual alleles. A further reported finding was that TCR beta sequences accurately predicted the HLA-A and HLA-B alleles for most subjects in the first cohort. In a later analysis, the rate of TCR association differed among HLA loci, with DRB1 alleles having the most associated TCRs and HLA-C alleles having the fewest. A cluster of highly shared sequence variants was judged likely to represent a technical artifact of the sequencing pipeline. It was suggested by the authors that the approach could potentially be generalized to other disease states and immunological phenotypes. Correlated functional status among segregating V segments might reflect linkage disequilibrium, but an unknown experimental factor could not be ruled out. Because counts were too low, about 18 rarely observed V segments, including chromosome 9 orphons, were excluded from the earlier analysis of under 650 of the donors. Only TCR beta chains were sequenced in this cohort, and the absence of alpha or paired-chain data limited detectable features. Cytomegalovirus status was reported to be diagnosed by the classifier with high specificity and sensitivity in both the original and validation cohorts. Compared with equally common non-associated chains, HLA-associated TCR beta chains in a later analysis were more clonally expanded and had lower generation probabilities. In a later genetic analysis, a missense DCLRE1C variant was associated with V-gene and J-gene trimming of TCR beta chains, and the association was replicated in an independent cohort. In an earlier analysis of 587 of the donors, most TCR beta V segments appeared in productive rearrangements about 87% or about 30% of the time, broadly matching IMGT annotations. Three of the identified cytomegalovirus-associated TCR beta chains were confirmed in vitro to be specific for cytomegalovirus antigens. A later analysis found that most CMV-associated TCR beta chains appeared HLA-restricted, with HLA associations seemingly driven largely by CMV exposure. Roughly uniform sequencing depth across donors was assumed in presence/absence analyses, although this assumption may not hold. The 87-base-pair reads could not distinguish some IMGT-functional V segments, including TRBV6-2 and TRBV6-3, so those segments were excluded.

The material sequenced was PBMCs. The receptor's source is a young man in good health and CMV-seronegative. The V gene is TRBV6-5 and the J gene is TRBJ1-1; TRBD1 agrees with 8 junctional bases. The DNA reads TGTGCCAGCAGTTCAGGGGGCTTAAACACTGAAGCTTTCTTT. It encodes CASSSGGLNTEAFF.